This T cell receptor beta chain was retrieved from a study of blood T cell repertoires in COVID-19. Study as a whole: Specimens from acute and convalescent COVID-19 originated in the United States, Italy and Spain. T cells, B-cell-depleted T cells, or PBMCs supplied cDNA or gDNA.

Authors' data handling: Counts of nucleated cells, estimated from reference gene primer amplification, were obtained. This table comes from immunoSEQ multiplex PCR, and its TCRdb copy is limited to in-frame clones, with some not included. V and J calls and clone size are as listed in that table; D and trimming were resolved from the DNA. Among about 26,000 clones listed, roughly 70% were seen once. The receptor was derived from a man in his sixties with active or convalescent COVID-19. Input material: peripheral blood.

CDR3 in DNA: TGTGCCAGCAGCTTGGGGGGACTATCTACCGGGGAGCTGTTTTTT. Protein sequence: CASSLGGLSTGELFF. V is TRBV5-6 and J is TRBJ2-2; 7 positions agree with TRBD2. Germline V gene sequence: CDR1 SGHDT, CDR2 YYEEEE. The trim removed 0 bases at V and 5 bases at J, leaving 4 bases unmatched. The CDR3 is made up of 15 amino acids.